One and the same sample provided the 28 T cell receptor beta chains below, sequenced in a study of OX40 agonist ivuxolimab in advanced cancers. Receptor libraries were prepared by the immunoSEQ multiplex PCR assay. Drawn from immuneACCESS, this table holds only the in-frame rearrangements with V and J called that TCRdb kept. Clones are partly lost; checked studies trace under half to an unresolved V gene and leave the rest unexplained. Within this sample are some 69,000 clones, with around 90% of them counted one time only. Of the sample, over 9.5% is held by the ten largest clones. This specimen was CD4+ or CD8+ T cells sorted from blood, taken in a trial of the OX40 agonist ivuxolimab. Receptor source: an adult with an advanced solid tumor such as melanoma, head and neck, liver or kidney cancer.

This clone was observed a single time. The chain recombines TRBV18 with TRBJ2-5; the D gene is possibly TRBD2 (6 bases). Per germline, CDR1 KGHSH and CDR2 LQKENI. Trimming pared 0 bases from V and 4 bases from J, leaving 12 bases between. This CDR3 comprises 15 residues. The chain's CDR3 is CASSPPGGSGETQYF. CDR3 nucleotides: TGTGCCAGCTCACCACCGGGGGGATCAGGAGAGACCCAGTACTTC.

The CDR3, as DNA: TGTGCCAGCAGCCCAGGGACAGGGTTCAGCAATGAGCAGTTCTTC. Amino acid sequence: CASSPGTGFSNEQFF. V gene TRBV7-2 combines with J gene TRBJ2-1; TRBD1 matches at 9 bases. This CDR3 is built from 15 residues. J lost 6 bases, V lost 5 bases, and 8 bases had no gene match. The germline gives CDR1 SGHTA, CDR2 FQGNSA.

The rearrangement uses TRBV28 and TRBJ1-4; the D is unclear. V lost 4 bases and J 0 bases, leaving 6 bases between the germline ends. This CDR3 comprises 14 residues. CDR1 and CDR2 (germline): MDHEN, SYDVKM. Written as DNA, the CDR3 is TGTGCCAGCAGTTGGGCCGCAACTAATGAAAAACTGTTTTTT. Its protein is CASSWAATNEKLFF.

The gene calls are TRBV6-5 and TRBJ2-6; 7 bases are shared with TRBD1. This CDR3 contains 14 residues. The V gene end was trimmed by 6 bases and the J gene end by 3 bases; junction bases not matched to a gene: 2. Germline V lookup: CDR1 MNHEY, CDR2 SVGAGI. CDR3 coding DNA: TGTGCCAGCAGAACAGGGGTTGGGGCCAACGTCCTGACTTTC. This encodes CASRTGVGANVLTF.

The V gene is TRBV4-2, the J gene TRBJ1-1; maybe TRBD1 (5 bases). Germline V CDR1 and CDR2: LGHNA, YNFKEQ. This CDR3 has 18 amino acids. The V end was cut by 0 bases, the J end by 6 bases, with 23 bases between. The CDR3 loop is CASSQDHLRAHRGAEAFF. In DNA form, the CDR3 reads TGTGCCAGCAGCCAAGATCATCTCCGGGCCCACCGGGGCGCTGAAGCTTTCTTT.

V and J are TRBV5-4 and TRBJ2-1; 7 bases agree with TRBD2. Germline V gene data show CDR1 as SGHNT and CDR2 as YYREEE (reference sequence). The CDR3 is made up of 16 amino acids. V shed 2 bases and J 1 base; nucleotides not matched to a gene: 6. The CDR3 sequence: CASSFGLAASYNEQFF. The CDR3, as DNA: TGTGCCAGCAGCTTCGGTCTAGCGGCTTCCTACAATGAGCAGTTCTTC.

This CDR3 reads CASSFGRGETQYF. The CDR3 DNA sequence: TGTGCCAGCAGCTTCGGAAGGGGGGAGACCCAGTACTTC. This chain connects TRBV7-9 to TRBJ2-5; possibly TRBD1 for D (6 bases). The V gene lost 3 bases and the J gene lost 5 bases, with 10 bases spanning the gap. The CDR3 covers 13 residues. From germline, CDR1 is SEHNR and CDR2 FQNEAQ (reference sequence).

The rearrangement links TRBV11-2 to TRBJ1-5; D unclear. Germline V CDR1 and CDR2: SGHAT, FQNNGV. The CDR3 consists of 15 residues. The V gene lost 1 base and the J gene lost 1 base, with 8 bases spanning the gap. CDR3 coding DNA: TGTGCCAGCAGCTTAGGCTCGGCCAGCAATCAGCCCCAGCATTTT. Residues: CASSLGSASNQPQHF. The whole variable domain, filled in from reference TRBV11-2 and TRBJ1-5, reads EAGVAQSPRYKIIEKRQSVAFWCNPISGHATLYWYQQILGQGPKLLIQFQNNGVVDDSQLPKDRFSAERLKGVDSTLKIQPAKLEDSAVYLCASSLGSASNQPQHFGDGTRLSIL.

The genes are TRBV5-1 and TRBJ1-3, with D unclear. The CDR3 sequence is 14 residues long. Between the trimmed V and J ends, which lost 5 bases and 6 bases, there was a span of 15 bases. Germline loops: CDR1 SGHRS, CDR2 YFSETQ. In nucleotides, the CDR3 is TGCGCCAGCAGGGCAGGCAGCCTCCAAAACACCATATATTTT. Translated, it gives CASRAGSLQNTIYF.

The V gene is TRBV5-1, the J gene TRBJ1-1; 11 nucleotides line up with TRBD1. The CDR3 has 15 amino acids. Germline V gene sequence: CDR1 SGHRS, CDR2 YFSETQ. The V segment lost 3 bases and the J segment 4 bases; nucleotides outside the gene matches: 5. The CDR3, as DNA: TGCGCCAGCAGCTCCGGGACAGGGGGATTCACTGAAGCTTTCTTT. This translates into CASSSGTGGFTEAFF.

This clone was counted a single time. An end of the junction differs from the germline gene, which may be a read error. The CDR3, as DNA: TGTGCCAGCAGTTCCGGGACAGTGATCTTC. Translation: CASSSGTVIF. This chain joins TRBV28 and TRBJ2-1, with 7 positions matching TRBD1. Per germline, CDR1 MDHEN and CDR2 SYDVKM. This CDR3 contains 10 residues.

Details on this clone: The identical CDR3 is also encoded by other nucleotide sequences in the sample. The chain links TRBV6-6 to TRBJ1-1, with D maybe TRBD1 (5 bases). V lost 0 bases to trimming and J lost 0 bases, with 8 bases between them. Per germline, CDR1 MNHNY and CDR2 SVGAGI (reference sequence). The CDR3 runs 15 residues. The DNA for the CDR3 is TGTGCCAGCAGTTACTCGGGGACCGTGAACACTGAAGCTTTCTTT. Its translation: CASSYSGTVNTEAFF.

The J gene is TRBJ2-7, the V gene TRBV28; the match to TRBD2 covers 11 bases. CDR1 and CDR2 (germline): MDHEN, SYDVKM. The CDR3 contains 15 residues. Trimming at V came to 5 bases and at J to 3 bases, leaving 6 bases not matched to a gene. CDR3 region: CASSGGTSGVYEQYF. The CDR3 DNA reads TGTGCCAGCAGTGGCGGGACTAGCGGAGTCTACGAGCAGTACTTC.

The chain links TRBV28 to TRBJ1-2; possible D gene TRBD1, 6 bases. CDR1 MDHEN and CDR2 SYDVKM come from the germline V gene. V lost 6 bases and J 4 bases, leaving 21 bases between the germline ends. This CDR3 has 16 amino acids. DNA for the CDR3: TGTGCCAGCAGGATCCCCCGTACCGGGACACGCTATGGCTACACCTTC. Translation: CASRIPRTGTRYGYTF.

The chain has TRBV5-6 and TRBJ1-6, with 9 bases lining up with TRBD1. The CDR3 spans 15 residues. Germline values: CDR1 SGHDT, CDR2 YYEEEE. Germline trimming cut 4 bases from V and 7 bases from J; bases unmatched to any gene: 6. The CDR3 sequence: CASSDETGGNSPLHF. The CDR3 coding sequence is TGTGCCAGCAGCGACGAGACAGGGGGAAATTCACCCCTCCACTTT.

The chain combines TRBV20-1 with TRBJ2-7; no clear D. V was trimmed by 4 bases and J by 12 bases, leaving 16 bases between them. CDR1 DFQATT and CDR2 SNEGSKA come from the germline V gene (reference sequence). There are 11 residues in the CDR3. The CDR3 is CSATQDSLGYF. The CDR3 region has the DNA TGCAGTGCTACTCAAGATTCTCTGGGGTACTTC.

This chain uses TRBV4-2 with TRBJ2-1, with D perhaps TRBD2 (7 bases). The germline CDR1 and CDR2 sequences are LGHNA and YNFKEQ. Trimming cost V 2 bases and J 8 bases, with 16 bases left between them. The CDR3 extends over 15 amino acids. The CDR3 DNA is TGTGCCAGCAGCCAATTCGAGGGAGGGGGGGATGAGCAGTTCTTC. It codes for CASSQFEGGGDEQFF.

V is TRBV9 and J is TRBJ2-1; D is possibly TRBD1 (6 bases). Germline V lookup: CDR1 SGDLS, CDR2 YYNGEE. Trimming removed 4 bases at V and 4 bases at J, with 15 bases between. There are 15 residues in the CDR3. CDR3 loop: CASSPLGRGYNEQFF. Here the CDR3 DNA reads TGTGCCAGCAGCCCCCTTGGCAGGGGATACAATGAGCAGTTCTTC.

This chain joins TRBV28 and TRBJ2-7; no clear D gene. V dropped 4 bases and J dropped 2 bases, with 15 bases sitting between them. The CDR3 runs 15 residues. The germline V gene has CDR1 MDHEN and CDR2 SYDVKM. This CDR3 reads CASSSAGSQAYEQYF. CDR3 sequence (DNA): TGTGCCAGCAGTTCCGCCGGCAGCCAAGCCTACGAGCAGTACTTC.

The chain recombines TRBV7-2 with TRBJ2-7; the D gene is possibly TRBD2 (6 bases). This CDR3 has 17 residues. The V gene's germline CDR1 is SGHTA and CDR2 FQGNSA. Trimming stripped 1 base from V and 4 bases from J, with 20 bases between. The CDR3 sequence: CASSLVGGASFAYEQYF. The CDR3 nucleotides are TGTGCCAGCAGCTTAGTCGGCGGGGCCAGTTTTGCGTACGAGCAGTACTTC.

The chain links TRBV25-1 to TRBJ1-4, with 9 bases fitting TRBD1. The V segment lost 3 bases and the J segment 4 bases; nucleotides outside the gene matches: 6. Germline-derived CDR1 and CDR2 are MGHDK and SYGVNS. This CDR3 comprises 16 residues. The CDR3 DNA reads TGTGCCAGCAGTGATACAGGGGGCAGGGATAATGAAAAACTGTTTTTT. This encodes CASSDTGGRDNEKLFF.

J is TRBJ2-3 and V is TRBV7-2; D may correspond to TRBD1 or TRBD2 (7 bases each). V lost 5 bases to trimming and J lost 4 bases, with 16 bases between them. The CDR3 is made up of 15 amino acids. Germline CDR1 SGHTA, CDR2 FQGNSA. The CDR3, as DNA: TGTGCCAGCAGCCGGACAGGACTAGGATCAGATACGCAGTATTTT. This codes for CASSRTGLGSDTQYF.

Here the CDR3 reads CATYLQGNTEAFF. CDR3 coding DNA: TGTGCCACCTACTTACAGGGGAACACTGAAGCTTTCTTT. The gene calls are TRBV6-6 and TRBJ1-1; D might be TRBD1 (6 bases). This CDR3 comprises 13 residues. Trimming stripped 10 bases from V and 1 base from J, with 13 bases between. Germline CDR1 is MNHNY and CDR2 is SVGAGI (reference sequence).

The V gene is TRBV28, the J gene TRBJ2-6, with 8 bases matching TRBD1. The CDR3 is made up of 15 amino acids. CDR1 and CDR2 from the germline V gene are MDHEN and SYDVKM. Trimming took 5 bases from V and 4 from J; bases not matched to a gene: 4. CDR3 in amino acids: CASSKTGVGANVLTF. For the CDR3, the DNA is TGTGCCAGCAGTAAGACAGGGGTCGGGGCCAACGTCCTGACTTTC.

The sample holds one count of this clone. The chain joins TRBV25-1 to TRBJ2-1; D may be TRBD2 (5 bases). CDR1 and CDR2 from the germline V gene are MGHDK and SYGVNS. CDR3 length: 12 residues. With 7 bases removed from V and 7 bases from J, the gap between germline ends came to 11 bases. The CDR3, as DNA: TGTGCCAGCACGCAGTCGGGGAATGAGCAGTTCTTC. Translated: CASTQSGNEQFF.

V and J are TRBV29-1 and TRBJ2-3; TRBD2 matches at 7 bases. The CDR3 is 13 residues long. In germline, CDR1 is SQVTM, CDR2 ANQGSEA. The V segment lost 7 bases and the J segment 2 bases; nucleotides outside the gene matches: 6. In nucleotides, the CDR3 is TGCAGCGCTCGACTAGCTTACACAGATACGCAGTATTTT. It is translated as CSARLAYTDTQYF.

The chain recombines TRBV15 with TRBJ2-5; D not certain. The V gene lost 1 base and the J gene lost 1 base, with 4 bases spanning the gap. The germline gives CDR1 LNHNV, CDR2 YYDKDF (reference sequence). The CDR3 sequence is 13 residues long. The CDR3 coding sequence is TGTGCCACCAGCAGAGGGGCCCAAGAGACCCAGTACTTC. Its protein is CATSRGAQETQYF.

V gene TRBV23-1 combines with J gene TRBJ2-1, with TRBD2 as a possible D gene (6 bases). TRBV23-1 is an ORF, and what it does is uncertain. This CDR3 contains 15 residues. Trimming removed 2 bases at V and 6 bases at J, with 14 bases between. CDR3 DNA: TGCGCCAGCAGTCAACCCAACGGGAGAACCAATGAGCAGTTCTTC. This encodes CASSQPNGRTNEQFF.